The 32 T cell receptor beta chains below come from one sample, sequenced in a study of T cells in Graves' hyperthyroidism and ophthalmopathy. RNA transcripts yielded amplified TCR beta CDR3 regions. The primer set for the first-round RT-PCR of the TCR CDR3 was HTBI. TCRdb processed the multiplex PCR reads anew with MiXCR; each CDR3 protein has one entry. The sample has about 50,000 distinct CDR3 sequences, around 48% seen once; the top ten hold 9.5% to 15%. Sequenced: blood. These receptors all come from a woman in her 30s with Graves' ophthalmopathy.

This clonotype was found many times. This CDR3 reads CASRKRGQPYEQYF. DNA for the CDR3: TGCGCCAGCAGAAAGCGAGGACAGCCCTACGAGCAGTACTTC. The rearrangement links TRBV5-1 to TRBJ2-7; TRBD1 might be the D (6 bases). V gave up 5 bases and J gave up 2 bases, with 14 bases separating them. CDR3 length: 14 residues. Germline loops: CDR1 SGHRS, CDR2 YFSETQ. Full variable domain (outside the CDR3, taken from reference TRBV5-1 and TRBJ2-7): KAGVTQTPRYLIKTRGQQVTLSCSPISGHRSVSWYQQTPGQGLQFLFEYFSETQRNKGNFPGRFSGRQFSNSRSEMNVSTLELGDSALYLCASRKRGQPYEQYFGPGTRLTVT.

The chain employs TRBV20-1 and TRBJ1-1, with D unclear. From germline, CDR1 is DFQATT and CDR2 SNEGSKA (reference sequence). The CDR3 loop spans 13 amino acids. The V and J ends lost 3 bases and 2 bases respectively, with 10 bases between them. The CDR3 is CSARRTGNTEAFF. The CDR3 DNA is TGCAGTGCTAGGCGGACGGGAAACACTGAAGCTTTCTTT.

This clonotype was counted ten times or more. The chain uses TRBV19 and TRBJ2-5; 14 bases match TRBD2. The trim removed 8 bases at V and 1 base at J, leaving 9 bases unmatched. This CDR3 comprises 17 residues. In germline, CDR1 is LNHDA, CDR2 SQIVND (reference sequence). DNA of the CDR3: TGTGCCAGTCAGACTAGCGGGAGGGCCCAAGGCCAAGAGACCCAGTACTTC. This sequence encodes CASQTSGRAQGQETQYF.

The CDR3 coding sequence is TGTGCCACCAGCAGAGGCGAATTTGCTCAGCCCCAGCATTTT. It codes for CATSRGEFAQPQHF. The chain employs TRBV15 and TRBJ1-5; the D is unclear. This CDR3 spans 14 amino acids. Trimming left V 1 base short and J 6 bases short, with 10 bases between. Germline V gives CDR1 LNHNV, CDR2 YYDKDF (reference sequence).

Comment on this clonotype: This may be a read error: a much more frequent sequence differs by one nucleotide. V gene TRBV6-5 combines with J gene TRBJ2-6; the D gene is possibly TRBD2 (5 bases). Germline loops: CDR1 MNHEY, CDR2 SVGAGI. V was shortened by 8 bases and J by 1 base, with 18 bases between the two germline ends. The CDR3 has 17 residues. Written as DNA, the CDR3 is TGTGCCAGCGGGCCTCCCCCCGGGGTTTCTGGGGCCAACGTCCTGACTTTC. Translating it yields CASGPPPGVSGANVLTF.

This clonotype came up many times. This chain's CDR3 is CASSLDLRQETQYF. The CDR3, as DNA: TGTGCCAGCAGTTTAGATCTCAGACAAGAGACCCAGTACTTC. The chain uses TRBV12-3 or TRBV12-4 and TRBJ2-5, with unresolved D. This CDR3 has 14 residues. Trimming stripped 1 base from V and 2 bases from J, with 8 bases between.

V and J are TRBV7-9 and TRBJ2-5; D gene uncertain. The V gene lost 1 base and the J gene lost 1 base, with 7 bases spanning the gap. CDR1 and CDR2 from the germline V gene are SEHNR and FQNEAQ (reference sequence). This CDR3 has 14 amino acids. The CDR3 DNA reads TGTGCCAGCAGCTTAGTGCAGCCCCAAGAGACCCAGTACTTC. Protein sequence: CASSLVQPQETQYF.

This clonotype came up many times. The chain is built from TRBV4-1 and TRBJ2-7; 8 bases are shared with TRBD2. V was clipped by 1 base and J by 4 bases; unmatched bases: 6. From germline, CDR1 is MGHRA and CDR2 YSYEKL. The CDR3 has 15 amino acids. The CDR3 spells CASSQGPGTRYEQYF. CDR3 DNA: TGCGCCAGCAGCCAAGGGCCCGGGACTAGGTACGAGCAGTACTTC.

This clonotype was counted ten times or more. V gene TRBV6-1 combines with J gene TRBJ2-7; TRBD1 matches at 9 bases. This CDR3 is built from 15 residues. Germline CDR1 MNHNS, CDR2 SASEGT. V gave up 2 bases and J gave up 3 bases; unmatched junction bases: 5. The CDR3 region is CASSELPGQGYEQYF. The CDR3 bases are TGTGCCAGCAGTGAACTTCCGGGACAGGGCTACGAGCAGTACTTC.

This clonotype has a count of ten or more. The chain recombines TRBV10-2 with TRBJ1-1; 7 bases map to TRBD1. V shed 5 bases and J 2 bases; nucleotides not matched to a gene: 5. Germline V CDR1 and CDR2: WSHSY, SAAADI. CDR3 size: 14 residues. Here the CDR3 DNA reads TGCGCCAGCAGTTCCGCAGGGGGTAACACTGAAGCTTTCTTT. It yields the protein CASSSAGGNTEAFF.

The sample holds many counts of this clonotype. The chain is built from TRBV10-3 and TRBJ2-5; 11 nucleotides align to TRBD1. CDR3 length: 17 residues. Germline values: CDR1 ENHRY, CDR2 SYGVKD. V dropped 10 bases and J dropped 1; count of bases not matched to a gene: 14. The CDR3 sequence: CATLSGTGGHFQETQYF. The CDR3 DNA sequence: TGTGCCACCCTTTCCGGGACAGGGGGGCATTTCCAAGAGACCCAGTACTTC.

As regards this clonotype: A much larger clone lies one base from this, so it may be a read error. The chain uses TRBV19 and TRBJ1-1, with D uncertain. Germline lookup yields CDR1 LNHDA and CDR2 SQIVND (reference sequence). V gave up 3 bases and J gave up 4 bases, with 12 bases separating them. The CDR3 contains 14 residues. CDR3 region: CASSIGEGVTEAFF. Written as DNA, the CDR3 is TGTGCCAGTAGTATCGGAGAGGGTGTCACTGAAGCTTTCTTT.

The chain carries TRBV29-1 and TRBJ2-7; TRBD2 might be the D (5 bases). The V gene's germline CDR1 is SQVTM and CDR2 ANQGSEA. Trimming took 7 bases from V and 2 from J, leaving 15 bases between them. There are 13 residues in the CDR3. CDR3: CSGMEADAYEQYF. The CDR3 bases are TGCAGCGGAATGGAAGCGGACGCCTACGAGCAGTACTTC.

This chain links TRBV3-1 with TRBJ1-5; D gene unclear. Germline V gene lookup returns CDR1 LGHDT and CDR2 YNNKEL (reference sequence). V gave up 1 base and J gave up 1 base, with 8 bases separating them. The CDR3 is made up of 15 amino acids. CDR3 region: CASSQGSQSNQPQHF. The DNA of the CDR3 is TGTGCCAGCAGCCAAGGTTCACAGAGCAATCAGCCCCAGCATTTT.

Points on this clonotype: A much larger clone is a single base away; this may be a read error. This chain uses TRBV12-3 or TRBV12-4 with TRBJ2-1; maybe TRBD2 (5 bases). V lost 6 bases, J lost 0 bases, and 15 bases lay in between. The CDR3 contains 16 residues. The CDR3 is CASRHPGVSSYNEQFF. DNA of the CDR3: TGTGCCAGCAGACACCCCGGGGTGAGCTCCTACAATGAGCAGTTCTTC.

This clonotype occurred many times. V gene TRBV29-1 combines with J gene TRBJ1-1, with TRBD1 matching 8 bases. CDR3 length equals 14 residues. The germline V gene has CDR1 SQVTM and CDR2 ANQGSEA. V dropped 4 bases and J dropped 3; count of bases not matched to a gene: 7. The CDR3 reads CSVGNRGRDTEAFF. In DNA form, the CDR3 reads TGCAGCGTTGGGAACAGGGGGAGAGACACTGAAGCTTTCTTT. The full variable domain, in which reference TRBV29-1 and TRBJ1-1 provide the parts outside the CDR3, is SAVISQKPSRDICQRGTSLTIQCQVDSQVTMMFWYRQQPGQSLTLIATANQGSEATYESGFVIDKFPISRPNLTFSTLTVSNMSPEDSSIYLCSVGNRGRDTEAFFGQGTRLTVV.

This clonotype was counted at least ten times. The V call is TRBV28, the J call TRBJ1-2, with unresolved D. The germline gives CDR1 MDHEN, CDR2 SYDVKM. The CDR3 extends over 14 amino acids. V was pared by 2 bases and J by 2 bases, with 9 bases between. The CDR3 protein is CASSLSGPNYGYTF. DNA of the CDR3: TGTGCCAGCAGTTTAAGTGGGCCAAACTATGGCTACACCTTC.

The chain employs TRBV9 and TRBJ2-7; D is perhaps TRBD1 or TRBD2 (6 bases each). The ends were cut back, 5 bases at V and 3 bases at J, with 15 bases in the middle. The CDR3 totals 14 residues. Germline assignment: CDR1 SGDLS and CDR2 YYNGEE. The CDR3 region is CASSEGGTVYEQYF. Here the CDR3 DNA reads TGTGCCAGCAGTGAGGGGGGTACGGTCTACGAGCAGTACTTC.

The J gene is TRBJ2-7, the V gene TRBV7-8; maybe TRBD1 (5 bases). Germline CDR1 SGHVS, CDR2 FQNEAQ. The CDR3 totals 13 residues. The germline V and J ends were trimmed by 5 bases and 4 bases, with 12 bases remaining between them. CDR3 loop: CASSAQDMYEQYF. The DNA of the CDR3 is TGTGCCAGCAGCGCCCAGGACATGTACGAGCAGTACTTC.

This clonotype appeared many times. The rearrangement uses TRBV30 and TRBJ2-5; D is possibly TRBD2 (5 bases). The V end lost 3 bases, the J end lost 5 bases, and 10 bases lay between the germline ends. The germline gives CDR1 GTSNPN, CDR2 SVGIG (reference sequence). The CDR3 length is 12 residues. This CDR3 reads CAWSGVRETQYF. The CDR3 DNA reads as TGTGCCTGGAGCGGGGTGCGTGAGACCCAGTACTTC.

This clonotype was counted ten times or more. V usage is TRBV6-1 and J usage is TRBJ2-3, with 7 bases aligning to TRBD1. Germline CDR1 is MNHNS and CDR2 is SASEGT. The CDR3 runs to 15 residues. After removal of 4 bases from V and 4 bases from J, the junction contained 8 bases not matched to a gene. CDR3 loop: CASSATDRVPDTQYF. Here the CDR3 DNA reads TGTGCCAGCAGTGCAACTGACAGGGTCCCAGATACGCAGTATTTT.

This clonotype was found many times. The chain combines TRBV7-9 with TRBJ2-5, with a tentative D call TRBD1 (6 bases). This CDR3 is built from 12 residues. Germline V gives CDR1 SEHNR, CDR2 FQNEAQ (reference sequence). Trimming took 5 bases from V and 5 from J, leaving 9 bases between them. The CDR3 bases are TGTGCCAGCAGCCCCCAGGGGGAGACCCAGTACTTC. Residues: CASSPQGETQYF. The full variable domain, in which reference TRBV7-9 and TRBJ2-5 provide the parts outside the CDR3, is DTGVSQNPRHKITKRGQNVTFRCDPISEHNRLYWYRQTLGQGPEFLTYFQNEAQLEKSRLLSDRFSAERPKGSFSTLEIQRTEQGDSAMYLCASSPQGETQYFGPGTRLLVL.

This clonotype was recorded many times. The chain combines TRBV30 with TRBJ2-1; 7 bases match TRBD1. Germline V gives CDR1 GTSNPN, CDR2 SVGIG (reference sequence). The CDR3 runs to 14 residues. The V and J ends lost 2 bases and 5 bases, in that order; junction bases with no gene match: 6. The CDR3 sequence: CAWSPGQQNNEQFF. The CDR3 coding sequence is TGTGCCTGGAGTCCGGGACAGCAAAACAATGAGCAGTTCTTC.

In its sample, this clonotype was seen once. At one boundary the junction diverges from the germline segment, which might be a read error. The chain recombines TRBV10-3 with TRBJ2-1; 7 bases line up with TRBD2. This CDR3 spans 19 amino acids. In germline, CDR1 is ENHRY, CDR2 SYGVKD. The DNA of the CDR3 is TGTGCCATCAGTGGGTCGGTTAGTGGGAGGGCCGCTTCCTACAATGAGCGGTTCTTC. Residues: CAISGSVSGRAASYNERFF.

This clonotype was seen only once. Since the CDR3 does not end with the conserved phenylalanine or tryptophan, this likely comes from a read error. The CDR3 DNA reads TGTGCCAGCAGAGGACTAGCGGGACTAGCCAAAAACATTCAGTACTGC. This translates into CASRGLAGLAKNIQYC. The genes are TRBV6-1 and TRBJ2-4; the match to TRBD2 covers 12 bases. There are 16 residues in the CDR3. Germline values: CDR1 MNHNS, CDR2 SASEGT. With V trimmed by 6 bases and J by 0 bases, 3 bases remained unmatched.

Many counts were recorded for this clonotype. The chain links TRBV19 to TRBJ2-1; 8 nucleotides agree with TRBD2. The V gene end was trimmed by 4 bases and the J gene end by 6 bases; junction bases not matched to a gene: 11. Per the germline V gene, CDR1 is LNHDA and CDR2 is SQIVND (reference sequence). The CDR3 has 16 residues. The CDR3 DNA sequence: TGTGCCAGTAGTACATTACAGGGACTAGGGAGCAATGAGCAGTTCTTC. This sequence encodes CASSTLQGLGSNEQFF. The full variable domain, rest sourced from reference TRBV19 and TRBJ2-1, is DGGITQSPKYLFRKEGQNVTLSCEQNLNHDAMYWYRQDPGQGLRLIYYSQIVNDFQKGDIAEGYSVSREKKESFPLTVTSAQKNPTAFYLCASSTLQGLGSNEQFFGPGTRLTVL.

This clonotype appeared many times. The rearrangement uses TRBV19 and TRBJ2-5; D possibly corresponds to TRBD2 (5 bases). The CDR3 loop spans 13 amino acids. Deletions cut 3 bases from V and 4 bases from J, with 9 bases between. The germline V gene has CDR1 LNHDA and CDR2 SQIVND (reference sequence). CDR3 nucleotide sequence: TGTGCCAGTAGTATGATGGGGAGAGAGACCCAGTACTTC. Translating it yields CASSMMGRETQYF.

This clonotype was counted at least ten times. The chain carries TRBV2 and TRBJ2-1; D ambiguous. Trimming removed 7 bases from V and 6 bases from J, with 10 bases in between. The germline CDR1 and CDR2 sequences are SNHLY and FYNNEI. This CDR3 spans 12 amino acids. CDR3 DNA sequence: TGTGCCAGCACCTTCCACGGCAATGAGCAGTTCTTC. Amino acids: CASTFHGNEQFF.

V usage is TRBV19 and J usage is TRBJ2-1; D ambiguous. V was clipped by 10 bases and J by 0 bases, with 10 bases between them. Germline V CDR1 and CDR2: LNHDA, SQIVND (reference sequence). The CDR3 sequence is 13 residues long. As DNA, the CDR3 is TGTGCCACCAGTCTTAGCTCCTACAATGAGCAGTTCTTC. It specifies CATSLSSYNEQFF.

This clonotype was counted at least ten times. The chain links TRBV2 to TRBJ2-2; D ambiguous. V was clipped by 3 bases and J by 1 base, with 6 bases between them. Germline CDR1 is SNHLY and CDR2 is FYNNEI. This CDR3 has 14 amino acids. The CDR3 coding sequence is TGTGCCAGCAGTGATGTCGAGAACACCGGGGAGCTGTTTTTT. It is translated as CASSDVENTGELFF.

The rearrangement joins TRBV7-2 to TRBJ1-2; D is ambiguous. The V end was cut by 2 bases, the J end by 7 bases, with 11 bases between. This CDR3 contains 13 residues. CDR1 is SGHTA, CDR2 FQGNSA, per germline. The CDR3 is CASSLRQEFGYTF. The CDR3 region has the DNA TGTGCCAGCAGCTTACGGCAGGAATTTGGCTACACCTTC.

The chain combines TRBV24-1 with TRBJ2-2; D call uncertain. The CDR3 is made up of 16 amino acids. Per germline, CDR1 KGHDR and CDR2 SFDVKD. V was clipped by 5 bases and J by 2 bases, with 14 bases between them. CDR3 loop: CATSGPPPANTGELFF. DNA of the CDR3: TGTGCCACCAGTGGGCCCCCTCCTGCTAACACCGGGGAGCTGTTTTTT.